This note documents a single T cell receptor beta chain sequence. This specimen belongs to a study of blood T cells in healthy people across ages. Together with a sample-barcoded 5' primer, a J-beta primer mix was included in a second PCR lasting roughly 6 to 12 cycles. TCRdb analysed the 5' RACE reads with MiXCR anew, one entry per CDR3 protein. The sample lists about 760,000 distinct CDR3 sequences, approximately 53% occurring once. Between the trimmed V and J ends, which lost 5 bases and 11 bases, there was a span of 24 bases. This CDR3 has 15 residues. Germline V gives CDR1 SGHTA, CDR2 FQGTGA. The origin of this receptor is a man aged 40-49 years in good health. The chain has TRBV7-3 and TRBJ2-5; the D call may be TRBD1 or TRBD2 (5 bases each). The sequencing sample was made of blood. CDR3 region: CASSARPGLRNEQYF. CDR3 in DNA: TGTGCCAGCAGCGCTCGACCGGGGCTTCGGAATGAGCAGTACTTC.